This T cell receptor (beta chain) was documented in a study of blood T cell repertoires in COVID-19. In the study overall: Researchers got acute and convalescent COVID-19 samples from the United States, Italy and Spain. Sources were T cells, B-cell-depleted T cells, or PBMCs; the material itself was cDNA or gDNA.

The CDR3 covers 13 residues. V trimming: 6 bases; J trimming: 6 bases; junction bases outside the gene matches: 5. Germline assignment: CDR1 MDHEN and CDR2 SYDVKM. Authors' analysis steps: Amplified reference gene primers provided the basis for estimating nucleated cell counts. The data were produced by immunoSEQ multiplex PCR, yet TCRdb's version contains in-frame clones alone and is incomplete. V and J calls and clone size are as listed in that table; D and trimming were resolved from the DNA. Counted here are hundreds of thousands of clones, about 80% occurring once; the ten biggest clones make up 2% to 3%.

The V gene is TRBV28, the J gene TRBJ1-5; 7 bases fit TRBD1. The sample taken for sequencing was peripheral blood. The sequence was obtained from a woman aged 40 to 50 with active or convalescent COVID-19. CDR3 nucleotides: TGTGCCAGCAGAGCCACAGGGGCTCAGCCCCAGCATTTT. This codes for CASRATGAQPQHF.